One and the same sample provided the 2 T cell receptor beta chains below, sequenced in a study of T cells in narcolepsy. Sequencing used immunoSEQ multiplex PCR; TCRdb keeps in-frame clones, though not all of them. This sample carries 25,000 to 35,000 clones, around 90% of them seen once, and the ten largest clones take around 1.2%. Sequences were obtained from CD45RA- memory CD4+ T cells from PBMCs. These receptors all come from a human donor with narcolepsy.

The sample holds one count of this clone. The chain links TRBV6-5 to TRBJ1-6; the D is unclear. V lost 7 bases, J lost 7 bases, and 14 bases lay in between. The CDR3 consists of 14 residues. CDR1 is MNHEY, CDR2 SVGAGI, per germline. The CDR3 loop reads CASNLLGRNSPLHF. CDR3 bases: TGTGCCAGCAACCTACTAGGGAGAAATTCACCCCTCCACTTT.

This rearrangement joins TRBV2 to TRBJ1-4; D is uncertain. V was trimmed by 8 bases and J by 2 bases, leaving 12 bases between them. The CDR3 length is 14 residues. Germline CDR1 SNHLY, CDR2 FYNNEI. This CDR3 is CASANTFTNEKLFF. CDR3 bases: TGTGCCAGCGCCAATACATTTACTAATGAAAAACTGTTTTTT.